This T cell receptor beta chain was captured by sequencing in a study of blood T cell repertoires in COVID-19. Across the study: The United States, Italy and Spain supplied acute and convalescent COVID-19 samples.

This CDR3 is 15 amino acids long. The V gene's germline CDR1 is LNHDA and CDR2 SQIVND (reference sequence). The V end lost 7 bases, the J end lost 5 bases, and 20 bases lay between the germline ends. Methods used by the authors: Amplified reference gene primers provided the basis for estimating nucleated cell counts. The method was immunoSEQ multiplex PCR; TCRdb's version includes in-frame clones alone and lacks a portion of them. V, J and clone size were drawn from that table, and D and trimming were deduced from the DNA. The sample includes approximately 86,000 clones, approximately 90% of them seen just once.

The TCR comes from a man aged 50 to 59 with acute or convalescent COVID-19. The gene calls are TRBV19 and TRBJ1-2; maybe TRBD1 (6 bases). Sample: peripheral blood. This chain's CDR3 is CASKTLTGNGYGYTF. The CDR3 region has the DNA TGTGCCAGTAAGACTTTGACAGGTAACGGGTATGGCTACACCTTC.